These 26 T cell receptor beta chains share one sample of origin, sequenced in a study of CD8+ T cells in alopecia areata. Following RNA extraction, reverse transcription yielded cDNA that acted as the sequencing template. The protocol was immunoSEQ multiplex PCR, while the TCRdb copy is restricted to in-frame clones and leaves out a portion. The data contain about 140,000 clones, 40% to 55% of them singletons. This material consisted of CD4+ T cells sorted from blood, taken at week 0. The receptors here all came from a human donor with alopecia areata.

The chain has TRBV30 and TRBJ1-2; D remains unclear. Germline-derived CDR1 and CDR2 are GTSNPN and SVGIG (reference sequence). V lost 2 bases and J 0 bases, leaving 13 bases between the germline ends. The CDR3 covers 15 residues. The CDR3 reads CAWSTQPTTNYGYTF. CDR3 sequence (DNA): TGTGCCTGGAGTACGCAGCCGACCACTAACTATGGCTACACCTTC.

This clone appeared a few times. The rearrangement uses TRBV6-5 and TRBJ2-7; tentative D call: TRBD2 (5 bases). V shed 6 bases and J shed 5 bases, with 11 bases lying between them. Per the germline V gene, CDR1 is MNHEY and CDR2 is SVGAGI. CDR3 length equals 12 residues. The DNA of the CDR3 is TGTGCCAGCAGACGGACTTCGGACGAGCAGTACTTC. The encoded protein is CASRRTSDEQYF.

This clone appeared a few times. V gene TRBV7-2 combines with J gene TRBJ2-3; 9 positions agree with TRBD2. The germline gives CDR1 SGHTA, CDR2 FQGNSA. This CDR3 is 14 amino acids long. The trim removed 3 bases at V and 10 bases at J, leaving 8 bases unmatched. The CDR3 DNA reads TGTGCCAGCAGCTTGGGGGGGACTAGCCCCCCGCAGTATTTT. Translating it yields CASSLGGTSPPQYF.

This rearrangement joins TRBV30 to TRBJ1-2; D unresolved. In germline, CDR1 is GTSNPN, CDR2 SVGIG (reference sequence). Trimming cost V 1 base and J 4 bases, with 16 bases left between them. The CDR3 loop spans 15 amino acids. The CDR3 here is CAWSGTSWTGYGYTF. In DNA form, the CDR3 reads TGTGCCTGGAGTGGCACCTCCTGGACGGGCTATGGCTACACCTTC.

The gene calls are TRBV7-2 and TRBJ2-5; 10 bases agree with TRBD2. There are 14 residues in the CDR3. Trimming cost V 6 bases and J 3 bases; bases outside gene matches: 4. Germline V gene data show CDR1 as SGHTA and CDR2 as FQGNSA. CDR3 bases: TGTGCCAGCAGACCACTAGCGGGAAAAGAGACCCAGTACTTC. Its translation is CASRPLAGKETQYF. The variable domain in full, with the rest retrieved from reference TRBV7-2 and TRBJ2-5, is GAGVSQSPSNKVTEKGKDVELRCDPISGHTALYWYRQSLGQGLEFLIYFQGNSAPDKSGLPSDRFSAERTGGSVSTLTIQRTQQEDSAVYLCASRPLAGKETQYFGPGTRLLVL.

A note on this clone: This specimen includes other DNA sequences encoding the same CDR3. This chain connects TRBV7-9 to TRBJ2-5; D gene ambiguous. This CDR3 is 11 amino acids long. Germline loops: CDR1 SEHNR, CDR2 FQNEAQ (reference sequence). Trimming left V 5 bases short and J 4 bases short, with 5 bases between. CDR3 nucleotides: TGTGCCAGCAGCCTTGCAGAGACCCAGTACTTC. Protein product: CASSLAETQYF. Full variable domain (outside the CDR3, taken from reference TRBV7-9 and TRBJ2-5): DTGVSQNPRHKITKRGQNVTFRCDPISEHNRLYWYRQTLGQGPEFLTYFQNEAQLEKSRLLSDRFSAERPKGSFSTLEIQRTEQGDSAMYLCASSLAETQYFGPGTRLLVL.

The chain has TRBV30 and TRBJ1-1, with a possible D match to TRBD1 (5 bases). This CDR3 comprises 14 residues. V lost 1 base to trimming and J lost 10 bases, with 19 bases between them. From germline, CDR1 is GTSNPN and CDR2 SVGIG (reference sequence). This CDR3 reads CAWSAEGPPTVAFF. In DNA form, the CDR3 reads TGTGCCTGGAGTGCGGAGGGCCCACCGACAGTAGCTTTCTTT.

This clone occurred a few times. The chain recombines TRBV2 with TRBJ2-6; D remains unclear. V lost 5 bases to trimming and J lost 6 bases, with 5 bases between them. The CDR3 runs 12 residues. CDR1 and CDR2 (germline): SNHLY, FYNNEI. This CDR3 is CASSLEANVLTF. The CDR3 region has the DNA TGTGCCAGCAGTCTGGAGGCCAACGTCCTGACTTTC.

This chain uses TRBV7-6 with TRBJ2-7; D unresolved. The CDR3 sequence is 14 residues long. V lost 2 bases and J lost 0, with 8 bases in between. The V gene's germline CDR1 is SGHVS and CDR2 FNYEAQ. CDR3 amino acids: CASSLNQGSYEQYF. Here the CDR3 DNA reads TGTGCCAGCAGCTTAAATCAAGGCTCCTACGAGCAGTACTTC.

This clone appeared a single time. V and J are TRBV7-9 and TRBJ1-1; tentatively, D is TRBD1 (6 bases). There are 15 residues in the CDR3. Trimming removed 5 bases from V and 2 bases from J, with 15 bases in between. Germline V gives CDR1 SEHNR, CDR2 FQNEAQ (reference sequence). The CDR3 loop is CASSPSGALNTEAFF. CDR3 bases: TGTGCCAGCAGCCCTTCAGGGGCTCTAAACACTGAAGCTTTCTTT.

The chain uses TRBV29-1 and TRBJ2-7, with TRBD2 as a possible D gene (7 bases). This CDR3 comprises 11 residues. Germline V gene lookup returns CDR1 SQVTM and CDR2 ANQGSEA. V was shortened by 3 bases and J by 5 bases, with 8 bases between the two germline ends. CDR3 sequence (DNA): TGCAGCGTTGAGCGGGGGCACGAGCAGTACTTC. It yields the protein CSVERGHEQYF.

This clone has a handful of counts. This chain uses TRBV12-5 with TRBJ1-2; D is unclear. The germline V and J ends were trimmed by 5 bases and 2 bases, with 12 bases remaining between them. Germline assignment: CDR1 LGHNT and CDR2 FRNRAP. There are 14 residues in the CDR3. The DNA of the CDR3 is TGTGCTAGTGGTGCGGGATCTTCCAACTATGGCTACACCTTC. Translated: CASGAGSSNYGYTF.

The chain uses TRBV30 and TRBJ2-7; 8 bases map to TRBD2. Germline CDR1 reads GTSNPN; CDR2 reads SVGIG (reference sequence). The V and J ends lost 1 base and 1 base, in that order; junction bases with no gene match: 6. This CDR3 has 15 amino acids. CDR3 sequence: CAWSGMASGSYEQYF. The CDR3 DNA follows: TGTGCCTGGAGTGGAATGGCTAGCGGGTCCTACGAGCAGTACTTC.

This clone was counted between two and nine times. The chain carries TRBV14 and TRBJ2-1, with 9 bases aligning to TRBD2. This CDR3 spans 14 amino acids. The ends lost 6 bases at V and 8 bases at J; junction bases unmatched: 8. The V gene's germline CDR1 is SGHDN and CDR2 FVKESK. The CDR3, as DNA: TGTGCCAGCAGAAATAGCGGGAGTAGTCATGAGCAGTTCTTC. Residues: CASRNSGSSHEQFF.

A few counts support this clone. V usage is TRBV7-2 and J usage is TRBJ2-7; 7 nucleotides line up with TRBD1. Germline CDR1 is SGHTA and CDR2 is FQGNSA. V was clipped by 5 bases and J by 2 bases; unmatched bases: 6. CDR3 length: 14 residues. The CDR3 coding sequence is TGTGCCAGCAGCCCGCGACAGGGAACCTACGAGCAGTACTTC. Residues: CASSPRQGTYEQYF.

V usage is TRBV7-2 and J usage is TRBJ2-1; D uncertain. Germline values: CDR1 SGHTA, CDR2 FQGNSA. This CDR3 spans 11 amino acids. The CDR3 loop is CAAERYNEQFF. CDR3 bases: TGTGCGGCGGAGCGCTACAATGAGCAGTTCTTC.

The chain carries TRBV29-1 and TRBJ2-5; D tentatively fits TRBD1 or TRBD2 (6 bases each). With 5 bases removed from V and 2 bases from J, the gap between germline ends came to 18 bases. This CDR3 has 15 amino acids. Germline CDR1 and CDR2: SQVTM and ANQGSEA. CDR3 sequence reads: CSVRTGAGIQETQYF. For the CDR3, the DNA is TGCAGCGTTCGCACGGGGGCCGGAATACAAGAGACCCAGTACTTC. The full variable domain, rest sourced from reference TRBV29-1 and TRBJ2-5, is SAVISQKPSRDICQRGTSLTIQCQVDSQVTMMFWYRQQPGQSLTLIATANQGSEATYESGFVIDKFPISRPNLTFSTLTVSNMSPEDSSIYLCSVRTGAGIQETQYFGPGTRLLVL.

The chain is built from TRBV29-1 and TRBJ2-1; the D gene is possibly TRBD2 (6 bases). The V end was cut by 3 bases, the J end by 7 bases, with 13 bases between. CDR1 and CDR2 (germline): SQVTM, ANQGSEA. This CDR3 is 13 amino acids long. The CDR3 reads CSVDPGGQNEQFF. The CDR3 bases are TGCAGCGTTGACCCAGGAGGGCAGAATGAGCAGTTCTTC.

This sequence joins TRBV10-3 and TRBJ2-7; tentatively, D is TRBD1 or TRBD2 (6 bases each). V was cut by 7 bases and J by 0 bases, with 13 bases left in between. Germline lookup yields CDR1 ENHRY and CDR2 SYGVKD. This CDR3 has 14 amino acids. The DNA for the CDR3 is TGTGCCATCACTCGAGGGGGGAGCTCCTACGAGCAGTACTTC. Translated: CAITRGGSSYEQYF.

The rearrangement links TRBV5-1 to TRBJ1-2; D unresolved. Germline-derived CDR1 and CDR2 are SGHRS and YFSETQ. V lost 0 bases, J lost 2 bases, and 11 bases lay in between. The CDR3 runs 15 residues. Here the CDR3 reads CASSLGSERNYGYTF. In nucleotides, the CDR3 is TGCGCCAGCAGCTTGGGATCGGAAAGAAACTATGGCTACACCTTC. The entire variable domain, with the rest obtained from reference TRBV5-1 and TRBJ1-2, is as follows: KAGVTQTPRYLIKTRGQQVTLSCSPISGHRSVSWYQQTPGQGLQFLFEYFSETQRNKGNFPGRFSGRQFSNSRSEMNVSTLELGDSALYLCASSLGSERNYGYTFGSGTRLTVV.

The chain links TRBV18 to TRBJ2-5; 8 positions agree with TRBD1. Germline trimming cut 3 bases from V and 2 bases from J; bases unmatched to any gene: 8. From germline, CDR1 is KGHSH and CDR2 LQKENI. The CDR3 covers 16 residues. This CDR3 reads CASSPGTGMAQETQYF. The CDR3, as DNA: TGTGCCAGCTCACCGGGGACAGGAATGGCGCAAGAGACCCAGTACTTC.

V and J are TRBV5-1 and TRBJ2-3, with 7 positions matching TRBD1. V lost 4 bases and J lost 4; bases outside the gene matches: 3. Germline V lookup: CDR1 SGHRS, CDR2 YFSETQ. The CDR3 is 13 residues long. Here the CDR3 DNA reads TGCGCCAGCAGCCAACAGGGGTCAGATACGCAGTATTTT. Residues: CASSQQGSDTQYF.

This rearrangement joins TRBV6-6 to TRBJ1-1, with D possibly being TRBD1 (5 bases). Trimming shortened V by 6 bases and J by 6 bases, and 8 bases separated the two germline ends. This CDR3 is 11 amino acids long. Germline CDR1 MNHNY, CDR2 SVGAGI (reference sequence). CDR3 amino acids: CASSYRSEAFF. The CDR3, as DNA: TGTGCCAGCAGCTACAGGTCTGAAGCTTTCTTT.

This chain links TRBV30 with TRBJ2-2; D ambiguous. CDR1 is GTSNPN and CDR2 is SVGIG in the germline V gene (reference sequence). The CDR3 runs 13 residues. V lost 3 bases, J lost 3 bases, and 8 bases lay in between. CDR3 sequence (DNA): TGTGCCTGGAGGGCGGCGGACACCGGGGAGCTGTTTTTT. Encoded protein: CAWRAADTGELFF. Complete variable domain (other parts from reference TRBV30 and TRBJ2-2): SQTIHQWPATLVQPVGSPLSLECTVEGTSNPNLYWYRQAAGRGLQLLFYSVGIGQISSEVPQNLSASRPQDRQFILSSKKLLLSDSGFYLCAWRAADTGELFFGEGSRLTVL.

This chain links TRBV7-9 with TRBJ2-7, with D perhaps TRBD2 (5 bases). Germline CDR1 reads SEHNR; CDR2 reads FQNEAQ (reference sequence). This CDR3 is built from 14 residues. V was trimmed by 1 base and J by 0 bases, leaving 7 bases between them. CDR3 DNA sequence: TGTGCCAGCAGCTTAGGACGGGGCTCCTACGAGCAGTACTTC. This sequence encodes CASSLGRGSYEQYF.

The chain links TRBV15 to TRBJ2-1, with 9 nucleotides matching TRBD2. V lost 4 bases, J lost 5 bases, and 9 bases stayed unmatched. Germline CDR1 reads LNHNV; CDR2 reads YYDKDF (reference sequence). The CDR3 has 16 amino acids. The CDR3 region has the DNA TGTGCCACCAGCATGATGGGGGTAGCGGGAGACAATGAGCAGTTCTTC. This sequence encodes CATSMMGVAGDNEQFF. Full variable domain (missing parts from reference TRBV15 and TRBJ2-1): DAMVIQNPRYQVTQFGKPVTLSCSQTLNHNVMYWYQQKSSQAPKLLFHYYDKDFNNEADTPDNFQSRRPNTSFCFLDIRSPGLGDTAMYLCATSMMGVAGDNEQFFGPGTRLTVL.